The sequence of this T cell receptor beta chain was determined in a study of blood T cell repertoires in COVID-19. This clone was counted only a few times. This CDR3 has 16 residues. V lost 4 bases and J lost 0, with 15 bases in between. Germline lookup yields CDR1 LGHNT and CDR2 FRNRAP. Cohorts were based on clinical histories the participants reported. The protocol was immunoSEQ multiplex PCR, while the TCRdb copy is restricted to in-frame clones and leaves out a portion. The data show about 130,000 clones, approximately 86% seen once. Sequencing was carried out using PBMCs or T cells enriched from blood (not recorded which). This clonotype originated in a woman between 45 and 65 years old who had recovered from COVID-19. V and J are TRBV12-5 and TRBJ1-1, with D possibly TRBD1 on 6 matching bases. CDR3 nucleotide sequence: TGTGCTAGTGGTTGGAACAGGGCCATCATGAACACTGAAGCTTTCTTT. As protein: CASGWNRAIMNTEAFF.